This T cell receptor beta chain was documented in a study of CD8+CD57+ T cells in acquired aplastic anemia. Looking at the study overall: The average for DNA from sorted CD4+ and CD8+ cells was 3 to 4 ug.

The study profiled TCR beta VDJ and CDR3 using genomic DNA as template. TCRdb re-called the reads through MiXCR, storing one row per CDR3 protein. The top ten clones hold roughly 8% of a sample with 250,000 to 300,000 distinct CDR3 sequences, 55% to 60% of them seen once. The study's findings and limits: Both patients and controls carried the same twenty-nine CD8+ CDR3 sequences.

About this clonotype: Its antigen is unidentified.

This CDR3 region has 11 residues. Deletions cut 10 bases from V and 4 bases from J, with 6 bases between. CDR1 is KGHDR, CDR2 SFDVKD, per germline. The rearrangement links TRBV24-1 to TRBJ2-2; D unclear. This clonotype originated in a human donor with severe aplastic anemia or a healthy control (not recorded which). The source material was sorted CD4+, CD8+, or CD8+CD57+ T cells (not recorded which) from PBMCs. In DNA form, the CDR3 reads TGTGCCACAGCTGGCACCGGGGAGCTGTTTTTT. It encodes CATAGTGELFF.